This T cell receptor (beta chain) appears in the sequencing data of a study of shared T cell receptors in the human thymus. CDR1 is LGHNA, CDR2 YSLEER, per germline. V was pared by 3 bases and J by 4 bases, with 0 bases of the junction left unmatched. The CDR3 runs to 15 residues. Some clones are missing from TCRdb's copy, which holds only in-frame ones; the method was immunoSEQ multiplex PCR. The sample carries 500,000 to 850,000 clones, 70% to 90% recorded once. These data also formed part of another study, on human thymus T cells. As that report states: Thymic resections from corrective heart surgery supplied the tissue. Thymic and blood repertoires showed apparently biased V and J gene usage.

The chain has TRBV4-3 and TRBJ2-2; 12 bases line up with TRBD2. Sequencing input: thymocytes. This TCR derives from a boy under two years old with a congenital heart defect. DNA of the CDR3: TGCGCCAGCAGCCAGGGACTAGCGGGCACCGGGGAGCTGTTTTTT. Its translation: CASSQGLAGTGELFF.